This T cell receptor beta chain was documented in a study of beta chain features in type 1 diabetes. Study details: Sorted cells numbering around 110,000,000 were examined across all samples. Study findings and constraints: Shortening of TCRB CDR3s, moderate but significant, appeared in all four CD4+ subsets of Type 1 diabetes patients. The study found that naive, central memory and Treg TCRB repertoires appeared more similar in patients than in healthy donors. Sequencing from cDNA could over-represent high-TCR-expressing cells.

Regarding this clone: Its target is not known.

CDR1 and CDR2 (germline): MGHRA, YSYEKL. V dropped 5 bases and J dropped 4 bases, with 14 bases sitting between them. The CDR3 loop spans 14 amino acids. Purity exceeded 95% in all sorted populations. The isolated RNA, all of it, was reverse transcribed, so expressed TCRB transcripts were what got sequenced. The table came from immunoSEQ multiplex PCR; TCRdb's copy has only in-frame clones and leaves some out. The table records about 270,000 clones, 14% of them present only once. Sequenced: naive CD4+ T cells from blood. The genes are TRBV4-1 and TRBJ1-2, with a tentative D call TRBD1 (5 bases). The receptor was isolated from a man aged 30 to 39 with type 1 diabetes. The CDR3 loop is CASSSGGARYGYTF. CDR3 bases: TGCGCCAGCAGCTCTGGCGGGGCCCGCTATGGCTACACCTTC.